These 8 T cell receptor beta chains were sequenced from one sample in a study of tumour-infiltrating T cells in Burkitt lymphoma (dated by TCRdb to between 2020 and 2021). Receptor libraries were prepared by the immunoSEQ multiplex PCR assay. TCRdb obtained this table from immuneACCESS and retained in-frame rearrangements with V and J assigned. These tables miss some clones; where compared with another copy, unresolved V genes account for less than half of the shortfall, and the remainder is unexplained. Here the sample has over a thousand clones; 15% to 20% occur a single time. Clones ranked in the top ten supply 6% to 8.5% of the sample. Material for sequencing was tumor tissue. The receptor set was obtained from a human donor with Burkitt lymphoma.

This clone was picked up a small number of times. V usage is TRBV28 and J usage is TRBJ1-5; D gene unclear. The germline V and J ends were trimmed by 6 bases and 2 bases, with 14 bases remaining between them. CDR1 is MDHEN and CDR2 is SYDVKM in the germline V gene. This CDR3 is 15 amino acids long. CDR3 coding DNA: TGTGCCAGCAGCCCAGCACTTGAGGGCAATCAGCCCCAGCATTTT. Translation gives CASSPALEGNQPQHF.

This clone appeared a few times. V is TRBV27 and J is TRBJ1-4; tentatively, D is TRBD1 (5 bases). CDR3 length: 14 amino acids. Germline-derived CDR1 and CDR2 are MNHEY and SMNVEV (reference sequence). The V end lost 5 bases, the J end lost 7 bases, and 14 bases lay between the germline ends. The CDR3 DNA follows: TGTGCCAGCAGTACCCAGGGTACGTTTGAAAAACTGTTTTTT. It is translated as CASSTQGTFEKLFF. Looking up the rest from reference TRBV27 and TRBJ1-4 gives the full variable domain: EAQVTQNPRYLITVTGKKLTVTCSQNMNHEYMSWYRQDPGLGLRQIYYSMNVEVTDKGDVPEGYKVSRKEKRNFPLILESPSPNQTSLYFCASSTQGTFEKLFFGSGTQLSVL.

For this clone: Other DNA sequences in the sample encode the same CDR3. This chain links TRBV4-1 with TRBJ2-2; maybe TRBD1 (6 bases). Germline V CDR1 and CDR2: MGHRA, YSYEKL. The CDR3 contains 14 residues. V was clipped by 6 bases and J by 8 bases, with 16 bases between them. The chain's CDR3 is CASSPHREQGELFF. As DNA, the CDR3 is TGCGCCAGCAGTCCGCACAGGGAACAAGGGGAGCTGTTTTTT.

A few counts support this clone. This rearrangement joins TRBV9 to TRBJ1-6; D gene unclear. Trimming shortened V by 1 base and J by 9 bases, and 8 bases separated the two germline ends. CDR1 and CDR2 (germline): SGDLS, YYNGEE. The CDR3 covers 13 residues. CDR3 DNA: TGTGCCAGCAGCGTAATGCCGGGTTCACCCCTCCACTTT. Amino acid sequence: CASSVMPGSPLHF.

This clone was counted a few times. V is TRBV2 and J is TRBJ2-7, with 12 bases fitting TRBD2. The junction had 2 bases not matched to a gene; V was cut back by 2 bases and J by 3 bases. This CDR3 has 15 amino acids. The germline V gene has CDR1 SNHLY and CDR2 FYNNEI. Written as DNA, the CDR3 is TGTGCCAGCAGTGAACTAGCGGGGGGGTACTACGAGCAGTACGTC. Encoded protein: CASSELAGGYYEQYV.

This rearrangement joins TRBV28 to TRBJ2-2; no reliable D call. Per the germline V gene, CDR1 is MDHEN and CDR2 is SYDVKM. With 3 bases removed from V and 6 bases from J, the gap between germline ends came to 8 bases. This CDR3 contains 13 residues. The CDR3 here is CASSFTVPGELFF. DNA for the CDR3: TGTGCCAGCAGTTTTACAGTCCCCGGGGAGCTGTTTTTT.

This clone was seen only a few times. CDR3: CASRRSDRGANVLTF. CDR3 DNA: TGTGCCAGCAGACGATCGGACCGGGGGGCCAACGTCCTGACTTTC. The rearrangement joins TRBV28 to TRBJ2-6; D remains ambiguous. Germline V gene lookup returns CDR1 MDHEN and CDR2 SYDVKM. The CDR3 loop spans 15 amino acids. Between the trimmed V and J ends, which lost 6 bases and 4 bases, there was a span of 13 bases.

The CDR3, as DNA: TGTGCCAGCAGCCAATCGCGGGATACCACTGAAGCTTTCTTT. Protein sequence: CASSQSRDTTEAFF. V gene TRBV16 combines with J gene TRBJ1-1; D unresolved. The V end lost 0 bases, the J end lost 4 bases, and 9 bases lay between the germline ends. The CDR3 is made up of 14 amino acids. The germline V gene encodes CDR1 KGHSY and CDR2 FQNENV.